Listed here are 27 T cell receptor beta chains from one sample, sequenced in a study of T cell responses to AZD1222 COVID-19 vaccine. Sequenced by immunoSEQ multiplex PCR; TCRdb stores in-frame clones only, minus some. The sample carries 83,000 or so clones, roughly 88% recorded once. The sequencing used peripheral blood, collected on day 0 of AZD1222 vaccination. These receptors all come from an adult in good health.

This CDR3 is CAWSGLGGRAYNEQFF. For the CDR3, the DNA is TGTGCCTGGAGTGGCCTGGGGGGAAGGGCCTACAATGAGCAGTTCTTC. The V call is TRBV30, the J call TRBJ2-1, with D maybe TRBD2 (6 bases). This CDR3 comprises 16 residues. The germline CDR1 and CDR2 sequences are GTSNPN and SVGIG (reference sequence). Trimming took off 1 base at V and 2 bases at J, with 15 bases between the two ends.

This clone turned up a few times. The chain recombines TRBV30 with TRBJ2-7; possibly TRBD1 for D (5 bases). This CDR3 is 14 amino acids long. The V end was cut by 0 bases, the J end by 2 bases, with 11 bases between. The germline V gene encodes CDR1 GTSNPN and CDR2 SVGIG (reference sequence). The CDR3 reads CAWSVAPRAYEQYF. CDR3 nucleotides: TGTGCCTGGAGTGTGGCTCCCAGGGCCTACGAGCAGTACTTC.

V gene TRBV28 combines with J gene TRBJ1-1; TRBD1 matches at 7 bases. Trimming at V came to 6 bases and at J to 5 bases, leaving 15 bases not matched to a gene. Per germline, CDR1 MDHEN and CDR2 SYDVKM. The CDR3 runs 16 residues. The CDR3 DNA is TGTGCCAGCAGCCGACAGGGAAGGGAGCGGCAAACTGAAGCTTTCTTT. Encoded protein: CASSRQGRERQTEAFF.

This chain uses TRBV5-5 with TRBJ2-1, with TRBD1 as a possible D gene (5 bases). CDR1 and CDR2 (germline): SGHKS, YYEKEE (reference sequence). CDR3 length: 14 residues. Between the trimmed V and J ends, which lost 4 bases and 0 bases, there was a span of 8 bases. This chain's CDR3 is CASSLDTSYNEQFF. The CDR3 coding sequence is TGTGCCAGCAGCCTGGACACCTCCTACAATGAGCAGTTCTTC.

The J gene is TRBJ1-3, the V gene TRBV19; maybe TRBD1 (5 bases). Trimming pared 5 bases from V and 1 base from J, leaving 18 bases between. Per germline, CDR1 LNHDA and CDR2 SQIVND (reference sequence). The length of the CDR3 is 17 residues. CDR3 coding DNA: TGTGCCAGTAGTTTTCGGGGGACCACTCTTTCTGGAAACACCATATATTTT. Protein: CASSFRGTTLSGNTIYF.

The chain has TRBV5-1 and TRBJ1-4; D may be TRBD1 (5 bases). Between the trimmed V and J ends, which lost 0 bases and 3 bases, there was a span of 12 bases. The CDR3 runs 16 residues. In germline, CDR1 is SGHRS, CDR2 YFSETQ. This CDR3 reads CASSLARGVANEKLFF. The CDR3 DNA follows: TGCGCCAGCAGCTTGGCCCGGGGGGTAGCTAATGAAAAACTGTTTTTT.

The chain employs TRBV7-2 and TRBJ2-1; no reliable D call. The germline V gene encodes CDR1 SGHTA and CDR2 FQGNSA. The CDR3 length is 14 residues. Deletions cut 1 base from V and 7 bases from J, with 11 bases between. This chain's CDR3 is CASSLEDGHNEQFF. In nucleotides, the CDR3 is TGTGCCAGCAGCTTAGAGGACGGGCATAATGAGCAGTTCTTC. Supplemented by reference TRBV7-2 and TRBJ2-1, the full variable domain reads GAGVSQSPSNKVTEKGKDVELRCDPISGHTALYWYRQSLGQGLEFLIYFQGNSAPDKSGLPSDRFSAERTGGSVSTLTIQRTQQEDSAVYLCASSLEDGHNEQFFGPGTRLTVL.

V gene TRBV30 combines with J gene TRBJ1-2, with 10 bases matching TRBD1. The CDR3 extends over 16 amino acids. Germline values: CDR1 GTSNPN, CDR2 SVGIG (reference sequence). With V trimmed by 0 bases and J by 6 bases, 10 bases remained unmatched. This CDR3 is CAWSVRGTGVQNGYTF. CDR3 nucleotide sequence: TGTGCCTGGAGTGTACGGGGGACAGGGGTCCAAAATGGCTACACCTTC.

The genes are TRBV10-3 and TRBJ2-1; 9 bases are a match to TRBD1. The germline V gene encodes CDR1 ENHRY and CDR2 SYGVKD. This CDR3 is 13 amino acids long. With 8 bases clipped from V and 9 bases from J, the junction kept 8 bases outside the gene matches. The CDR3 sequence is CAIGQGQLVEQFF. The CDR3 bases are TGTGCCATCGGACAGGGGCAGTTGGTTGAGCAGTTCTTC.

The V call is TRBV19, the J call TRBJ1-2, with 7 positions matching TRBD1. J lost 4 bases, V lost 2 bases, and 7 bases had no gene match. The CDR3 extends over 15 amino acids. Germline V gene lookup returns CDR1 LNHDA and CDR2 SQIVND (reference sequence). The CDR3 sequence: CASSINFRTGYGYTF. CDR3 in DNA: TGTGCCAGTAGTATAAACTTCCGGACAGGCTATGGCTACACCTTC.

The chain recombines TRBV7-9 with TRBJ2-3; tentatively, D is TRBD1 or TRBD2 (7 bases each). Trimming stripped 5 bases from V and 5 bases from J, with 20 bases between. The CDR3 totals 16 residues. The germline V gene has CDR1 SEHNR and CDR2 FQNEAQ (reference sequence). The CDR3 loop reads CASSLGSGGGRDTQYF. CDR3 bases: TGTGCCAGCAGCCTGGGATCAGGGGGGGGCCGAGATACGCAGTATTTT.

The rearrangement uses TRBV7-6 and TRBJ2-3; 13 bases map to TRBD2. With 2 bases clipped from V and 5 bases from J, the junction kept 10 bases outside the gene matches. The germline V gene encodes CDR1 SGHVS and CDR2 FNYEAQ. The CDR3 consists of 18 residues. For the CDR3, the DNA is TGTGCCAGCAGCTTAAGCCCACTAGCGGGGGGGCCAGGAGATACGCAGTATTTT. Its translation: CASSLSPLAGGPGDTQYF.

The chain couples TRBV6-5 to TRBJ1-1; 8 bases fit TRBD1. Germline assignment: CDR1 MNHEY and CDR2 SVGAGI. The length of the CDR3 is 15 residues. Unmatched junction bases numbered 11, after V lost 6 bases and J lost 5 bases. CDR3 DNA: TGTGCCAGCAGCCTCCGGGACAGGTTGGGTACTGAAGCTTTCTTT. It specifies CASSLRDRLGTEAFF.

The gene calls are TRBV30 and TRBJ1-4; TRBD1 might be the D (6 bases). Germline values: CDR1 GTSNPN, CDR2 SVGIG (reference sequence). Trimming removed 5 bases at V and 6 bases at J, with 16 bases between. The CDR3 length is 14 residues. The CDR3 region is CAWGVGGADEKLFF. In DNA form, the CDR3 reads TGTGCCTGGGGGGTCGGGGGGGCGGATGAAAAACTGTTTTTT. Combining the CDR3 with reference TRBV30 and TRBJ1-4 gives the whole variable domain SQTIHQWPATLVQPVGSPLSLECTVEGTSNPNLYWYRQAAGRGLQLLFYSVGIGQISSEVPQNLSASRPQDRQFILSSKKLLLSDSGFYLCAWGVGGADEKLFFGSGTQLSVL.

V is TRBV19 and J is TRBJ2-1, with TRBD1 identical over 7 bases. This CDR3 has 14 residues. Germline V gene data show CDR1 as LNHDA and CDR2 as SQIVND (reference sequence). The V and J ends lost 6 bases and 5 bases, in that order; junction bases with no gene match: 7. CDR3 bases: TGTGCCAGTAGAACCGACAGGGCCAACAATGAGCAGTTCTTC. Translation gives CASRTDRANNEQFF.

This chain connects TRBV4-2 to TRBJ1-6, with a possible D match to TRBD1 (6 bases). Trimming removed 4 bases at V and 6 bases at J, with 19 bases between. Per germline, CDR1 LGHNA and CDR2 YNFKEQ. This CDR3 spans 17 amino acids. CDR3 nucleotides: TGTGCCAGCAGCCCCCACCCGGACAGTTTTCTTAATTCACCCCTCCACTTT. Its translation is CASSPHPDSFLNSPLHF.

In DNA form, the CDR3 reads TGCGCCAGCAAAACGGGGATGAACACTGAAGCTTTCTTT. Residues: CASKTGMNTEAFF. The rearrangement links TRBV5-1 to TRBJ1-1; the D is unclear. Deletions cut 6 bases from V and 0 bases from J, with 9 bases between. The CDR3 sequence is 13 residues long. Germline CDR1 SGHRS, CDR2 YFSETQ.

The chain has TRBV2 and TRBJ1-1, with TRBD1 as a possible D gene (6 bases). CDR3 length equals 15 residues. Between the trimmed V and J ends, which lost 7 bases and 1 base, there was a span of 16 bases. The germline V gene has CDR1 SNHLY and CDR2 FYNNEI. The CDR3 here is CASKARMGANTEAFF. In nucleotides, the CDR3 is TGTGCCAGCAAGGCCCGGATGGGGGCGAACACTGAAGCTTTCTTT.

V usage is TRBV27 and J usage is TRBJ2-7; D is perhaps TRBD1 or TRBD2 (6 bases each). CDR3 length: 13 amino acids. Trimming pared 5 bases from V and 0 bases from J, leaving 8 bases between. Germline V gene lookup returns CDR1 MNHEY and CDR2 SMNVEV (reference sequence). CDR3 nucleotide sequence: TGTGCCAGCAGTCCGGGGGCCTCCTACGAGCAGTACTTC. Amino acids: CASSPGASYEQYF.

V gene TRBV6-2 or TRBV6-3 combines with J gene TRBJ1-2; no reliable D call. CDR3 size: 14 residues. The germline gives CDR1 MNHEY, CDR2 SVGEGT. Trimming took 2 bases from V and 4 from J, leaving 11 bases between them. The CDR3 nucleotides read TGTGCCAGCAGTTACAGCGGGAGCCTCTATGGCTACACCTTC. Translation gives CASSYSGSLYGYTF.

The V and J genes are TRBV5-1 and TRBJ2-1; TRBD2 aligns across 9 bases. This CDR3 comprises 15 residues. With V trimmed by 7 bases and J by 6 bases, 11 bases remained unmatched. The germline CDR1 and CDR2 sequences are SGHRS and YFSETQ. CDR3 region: CASFEQAGGPNEQFF. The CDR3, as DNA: TGCGCCAGCTTCGAGCAAGCGGGGGGCCCCAATGAGCAGTTCTTC.

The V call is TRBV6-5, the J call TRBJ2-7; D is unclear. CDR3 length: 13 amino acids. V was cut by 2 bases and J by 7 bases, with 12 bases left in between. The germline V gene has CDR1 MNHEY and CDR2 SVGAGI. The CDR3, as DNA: TGTGCCAGCAGTTACCCCCCTCCCGGAGAGCAGTACTTC. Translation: CASSYPPPGEQYF.

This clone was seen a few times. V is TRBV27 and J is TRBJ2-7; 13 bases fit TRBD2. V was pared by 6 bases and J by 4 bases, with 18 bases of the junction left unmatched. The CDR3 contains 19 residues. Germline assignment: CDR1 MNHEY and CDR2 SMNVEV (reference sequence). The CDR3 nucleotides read TGTGCCAGCAGCTCCGAGACTGACACTAGCGGGAGGGCCGGGTACGAGCAGTACTTC. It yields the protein CASSSETDTSGRAGYEQYF.

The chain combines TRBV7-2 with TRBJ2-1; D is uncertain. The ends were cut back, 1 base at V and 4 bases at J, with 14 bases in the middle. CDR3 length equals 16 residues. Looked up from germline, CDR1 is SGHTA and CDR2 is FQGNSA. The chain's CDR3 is CASSLGSSVYYNEQFF. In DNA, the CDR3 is TGTGCCAGCAGCTTAGGATCCAGCGTCTATTACAATGAGCAGTTCTTC.

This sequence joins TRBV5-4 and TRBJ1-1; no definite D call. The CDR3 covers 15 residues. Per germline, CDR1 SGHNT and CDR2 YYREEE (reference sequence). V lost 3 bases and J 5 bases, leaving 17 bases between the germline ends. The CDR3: CASSSPVEGWTEAFF. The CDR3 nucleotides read TGTGCCAGCAGCTCCCCGGTAGAGGGCTGGACTGAAGCTTTCTTT.

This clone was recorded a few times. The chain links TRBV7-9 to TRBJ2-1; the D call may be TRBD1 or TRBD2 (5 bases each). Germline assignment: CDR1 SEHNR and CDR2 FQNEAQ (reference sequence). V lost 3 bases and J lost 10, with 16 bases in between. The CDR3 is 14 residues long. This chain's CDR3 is CASSFPGTGGEQFF. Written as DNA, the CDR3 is TGTGCCAGCAGCTTTCCCGGGACCGGTGGGGAGCAGTTCTTC.

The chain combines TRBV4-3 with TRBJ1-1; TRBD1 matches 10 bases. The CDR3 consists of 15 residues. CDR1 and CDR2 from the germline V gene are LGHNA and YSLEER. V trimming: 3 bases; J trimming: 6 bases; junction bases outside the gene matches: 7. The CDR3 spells CASSHATGGTPEAFF. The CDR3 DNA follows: TGCGCCAGCAGCCACGCGACAGGGGGCACCCCTGAAGCTTTCTTT.